This T cell receptor (beta chain) was captured by sequencing in a study of T-cell memory formation after mild COVID-19. Study context: Largely donor-specific sequence clusters came from a couple of donors.

This CDR3 comprises 14 residues. Trimming removed 4 bases at V and 5 bases at J, with 14 bases between. Germline V gene lookup returns CDR1 KGHDR and CDR2 SFDVKD. Study-level results: Certain responding clones were present in pre-infection memory, suggesting participation of cross-reactive memory.

From the 5' RACE reads, TCRdb called clonotypes with MiXCR, one entry per CDR3 protein. The sample consists of 450,000 or so distinct CDR3 sequences, 20% to 30% of them appearing once. On this clonotype: Its antigen is unidentified.

The rearrangement joins TRBV24-1 to TRBJ2-7; D could derive from TRBD1 or TRBD2 (5 bases each). The clonotype was recovered from an adult woman who had mild COVID-19 (a few samples of this study predate the infection). Cell type and time point are not known. The source material was PBMCs or a T cell subset sorted from them (not recorded which). CDR3 bases: TGTGCCACCAGTGACCGGGACCGAGAAGACGAGCAGTACTTC. Amino acid sequence: CATSDRDREDEQYF.